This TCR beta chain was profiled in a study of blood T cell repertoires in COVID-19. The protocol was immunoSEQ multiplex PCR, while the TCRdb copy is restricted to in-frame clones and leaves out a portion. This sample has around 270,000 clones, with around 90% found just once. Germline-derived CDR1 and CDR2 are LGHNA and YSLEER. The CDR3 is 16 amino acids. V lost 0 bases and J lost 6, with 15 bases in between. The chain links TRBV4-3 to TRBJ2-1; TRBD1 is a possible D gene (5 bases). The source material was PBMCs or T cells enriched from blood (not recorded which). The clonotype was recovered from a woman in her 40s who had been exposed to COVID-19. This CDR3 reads CASSQEIFQGSNEQFF. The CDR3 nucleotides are TGCGCCAGCAGCCAAGAGATTTTCCAGGGTAGCAATGAGCAGTTCTTC.